Each of the 23 T cell receptor beta chains below was sequenced from the same sample in a study of early T cells in non-severe SARS-CoV-2 infection. TCRdb passed the 5' RACE reads through MiXCR, listing each CDR3 protein once. Among under 70,000 distinct CDR3 sequences listed, roughly 10% were seen once. The sample consisted of whole blood. The receptors come from an adult who was a healthcare worker with PCR-confirmed SARS-CoV-2 infection or an uninfected control (not recorded which).

The chain couples TRBV30 to TRBJ2-1; D perhaps matches TRBD2 (6 bases). This CDR3 has 13 residues. V was shortened by 3 bases and J by 5 bases, with 11 bases between the two germline ends. CDR1 is GTSNPN and CDR2 is SVGIG in the germline V gene (reference sequence). The CDR3 sequence: CAWRKGTHNEQFF. The CDR3 DNA reads TGTGCCTGGAGGAAAGGGACTCACAATGAGCAGTTCTTC.

Concerning this clonotype itself: A read error is possible here, since a much larger clone lies one base away. The rearrangement links TRBV5-1 to TRBJ2-2; maybe TRBD2 (5 bases). The CDR3 has 11 residues. Germline lookup yields CDR1 SGHRS and CDR2 YFSETQ. CDR3 sequence (DNA): TGCGCCAGCAGTTATAACGGGAAGCTGTTTTTT. It is translated as CASSYNGKLFF.

The sample holds a few counts of this clonotype. The gene calls are TRBV7-9 and TRBJ1-1; D gene uncertain. The CDR3 runs 14 residues. Deletions cut 5 bases from V and 5 bases from J, with 15 bases between. The germline V gene has CDR1 SEHNR and CDR2 FQNEAQ (reference sequence). The CDR3 reads CASSPPESGTEAFF. DNA of the CDR3: TGTGCCAGCAGCCCCCCGGAGTCAGGTACTGAAGCTTTCTTT.

This clonotype was detected ten times or more. V usage is TRBV12-3 or TRBV12-4 and J usage is TRBJ1-2; D is ambiguous. Trimming cost V 6 bases and J 5 bases, with 13 bases left between them. CDR3 size: 13 residues. The DNA of the CDR3 is TGTGCCAGCAGCTTTGACTTTGGATATGGCTACACCTTC. Its translation is CASSFDFGYGYTF.

V usage is TRBV29-1 and J usage is TRBJ2-1; tentative D call: TRBD2 (5 bases). This CDR3 contains 10 residues. Trimming left V 4 bases short and J 13 bases short, with 11 bases between. CDR1 and CDR2 from the germline V gene are SQVTM and ANQGSEA. CDR3: CSVVEEHQFF. In DNA, the CDR3 is TGCAGCGTTGTGGAGGAGCACCAGTTCTTC.

At least ten counts were recorded for this clonotype. CDR3 residues: CANTDSGGETQYF. Here the CDR3 DNA reads TGTGCCAACACGGACAGCGGTGGGGAGACCCAGTACTTC. This chain connects TRBV24-1 to TRBJ2-5; a weak D match, TRBD1 (6 bases). V gave up 11 bases and J gave up 5 bases, with 17 bases separating them. The CDR3 is 13 residues long. Germline assignment: CDR1 KGHDR and CDR2 SFDVKD.

This clonotype was recorded at least ten times. The rearrangement links TRBV2 to TRBJ2-5; TRBD2 agrees at 13 bases. V lost 10 bases and J lost 5; bases outside the gene matches: 10. Germline V gene lookup returns CDR1 SNHLY and CDR2 FYNNEI. This CDR3 has 15 amino acids. CDR3 in amino acids: CANKLGTSGDETQYF. The CDR3 DNA reads as TGTGCCAACAAACTCGGGACTAGCGGGGACGAGACCCAGTACTTC.

The V and J genes are TRBV5-4 and TRBJ2-1; 9 bases match TRBD2. J was trimmed by 7 bases and V by 0 bases; bases with no gene match: 5. This CDR3 region has 15 residues. The germline V gene encodes CDR1 SGHNT and CDR2 YYREEE (reference sequence). The DNA of the CDR3 is TGTGCCAGCAGCTTGGTGGGACTAGCTCAGAATGAGCAGTTCTTC. As protein: CASSLVGLAQNEQFF.

This clonotype has ten or more counts. This chain connects TRBV7-8 to TRBJ2-3; 8 nucleotides agree with TRBD2. The trim removed 5 bases at V and 4 bases at J, leaving 5 bases unmatched. This CDR3 has 14 residues. Germline V CDR1 and CDR2: SGHVS, FQNEAQ. For the CDR3, the DNA is TGTGCCAGCAGCATCGGGGGGGCCTCAGATACGCAGTATTTT. This translates into CASSIGGASDTQYF.

This clonotype was recorded at least ten times. The CDR3 sequence: CSVGGPGGRARDEQFF. The CDR3 coding sequence is TGCAGCGTTGGGGGGCCAGGCGGGAGGGCCAGGGATGAGCAGTTCTTC. V and J are TRBV29-1 and TRBJ2-1; 9 bases align to TRBD2. Germline CDR1 is SQVTM and CDR2 is ANQGSEA. Trimming removed 4 bases from V and 8 bases from J; junction bases left unmatched: 15. The CDR3 is 16 residues long.

This clonotype was found many times. V usage is TRBV4-1 and J usage is TRBJ2-1; D is possibly TRBD1 (5 bases). Looked up from germline, CDR1 is MGHRA and CDR2 is YSYEKL. Trimming removed 1 base at V and 7 bases at J, with 20 bases between. This CDR3 has 17 amino acids. CDR3 sequence (DNA): TGCGCCAGCAGCCAAGTTGATATGGGATGGACAATGAATGAGCAGTTCTTC. It codes for CASSQVDMGWTMNEQFF.

This clonotype was seen repeatedly, ten times or more. The chain has TRBV19 and TRBJ1-6; D remains ambiguous. The CDR3 consists of 19 residues. The V end lost 5 bases, the J end lost 0 bases, and 20 bases lay between the germline ends. Germline-derived CDR1 and CDR2 are LNHDA and SQIVND (reference sequence). The CDR3 sequence: CASSPISGERSSYNSPLHF. As DNA, the CDR3 is TGTGCCAGTAGTCCCATTTCCGGAGAACGGAGCTCCTATAATTCACCCCTCCACTTT.

This clonotype has a count of ten or more. The J gene is TRBJ2-1, the V gene TRBV4-2; 9 positions match TRBD2. The CDR3 has 16 amino acids. Per the germline V gene, CDR1 is LGHNA and CDR2 is YNFKEQ. The V gene end was trimmed by 4 bases and the J gene end by 3 bases; junction bases not matched to a gene: 7. The CDR3 reads CASSRRLAENYNEQFF. CDR3 in DNA: TGTGCCAGCAGCCGCAGACTAGCGGAAAACTACAATGAGCAGTTCTTC.

This clonotype has a handful of counts. The V call is TRBV20-1, the J call TRBJ2-5, with D perhaps matching TRBD1 or TRBD2 (6 bases each). Germline assignment: CDR1 DFQATT and CDR2 SNEGSKA (reference sequence). The CDR3 covers 15 residues. V lost 5 bases and J 5 bases, leaving 21 bases between the germline ends. The CDR3 region is CSAQGLARLDETQYF. DNA of the CDR3: TGCAGTGCTCAGGGGCTAGCGAGATTGGATGAGACCCAGTACTTC.

This clonotype was picked up many times. For the CDR3, the DNA is TGTGCCAGCAGCTCCCCCCTTTCGGGGGGTGCCTACAATGAGCAGTTCTTC. It encodes CASSSPLSGGAYNEQFF. This chain joins TRBV7-9 and TRBJ2-1; 7 bases are shared with TRBD2. The V and J ends lost 4 bases and 2 bases, in that order; junction bases with no gene match: 11. Germline CDR1 SEHNR, CDR2 FQNEAQ (reference sequence). The CDR3 is 17 amino acids.

This clonotype was seen repeatedly, ten times or more. This chain connects TRBV19 to TRBJ2-7, with a weak D call TRBD2 (6 bases). The V end was cut by 4 bases, the J end by 8 bases, with 9 bases between. Per the germline V gene, CDR1 is LNHDA and CDR2 is SQIVND (reference sequence). The length of the CDR3 is 11 residues. The CDR3 DNA reads as TGTGCCAGTAGTACCGGACTACAGCAGTACTTC. This encodes CASSTGLQQYF.

This clonotype was detected ten times or more. The chain is built from TRBV20-1 and TRBJ2-3; unclear D gene. CDR1 and CDR2 from the germline V gene are DFQATT and SNEGSKA (reference sequence). Trimming left V 2 bases short and J 5 bases short, with 17 bases between. The CDR3 extends over 15 amino acids. CDR3 residues: CSARQIGRSGDTQYF. The CDR3 nucleotides are TGCAGTGCTAGACAGATCGGACGGTCCGGAGATACGCAGTATTTT.

This clonotype has more than one count but fewer than ten. The genes are TRBV13 and TRBJ2-4; TRBD1 matches 7 bases. The CDR3 contains 15 residues. Germline-derived CDR1 and CDR2 are PRHDT and FYEKMQ (reference sequence). The V segment lost 3 bases and the J segment 3 bases; nucleotides outside the gene matches: 5. DNA for the CDR3: TGTGCCAGCAGCTTCGAGGGGGCCGGCAAAAACATTCAGTACTTC. Its translation is CASSFEGAGKNIQYF. The full variable domain, its missing parts supplied by reference TRBV13 and TRBJ2-4, is AAGVIQSPRHLIKEKRETATLKCYPIPRHDTVYWYQQGPGQDPQFLISFYEKMQSDKGSIPDRFSAQQFSDYHSELNMSSLELGDSALYFCASSFEGAGKNIQYFGAGTRLSVL.

The chain recombines TRBV5-5 with TRBJ2-7; no reliable D call. The V and J ends lost 4 bases and 3 bases respectively, with 14 bases between them. Germline CDR1 reads SGHKS; CDR2 reads YYEKEE (reference sequence). The CDR3 spans 14 residues. CDR3 in amino acids: CASSPRIVNYEQYF. The CDR3 DNA sequence: TGTGCCAGCAGCCCCCGGATAGTGAACTACGAGCAGTACTTC.

This clonotype occurred a few times. The chain uses TRBV27 and TRBJ2-7; D ambiguous. Germline V gives CDR1 MNHEY, CDR2 SMNVEV (reference sequence). Between the trimmed V and J ends, which lost 3 bases and 3 bases, there was a span of 12 bases. This CDR3 region has 14 residues. The chain's CDR3 is CASSLAARVYEQYF. CDR3 bases: TGTGCCAGCAGTTTGGCAGCGCGTGTCTACGAGCAGTACTTC.

Ten or more counts support this clonotype. V and J are TRBV7-9 and TRBJ2-7, with TRBD1 identical over 7 bases. The CDR3 is 14 residues long. With 5 bases clipped from V and 3 bases from J, the junction kept 7 bases outside the gene matches. Germline CDR1 and CDR2: SEHNR and FQNEAQ (reference sequence). The CDR3 nucleotides read TGTGCCAGCAGCCCCGGGACAGACGACTACGAGCAGTACTTC. Encoded protein: CASSPGTDDYEQYF.

The J gene is TRBJ2-2, the V gene TRBV6-5; D gene uncertain. This CDR3 comprises 15 residues. Germline V gene sequence: CDR1 MNHEY, CDR2 SVGAGI. V gave up 4 bases and J gave up 5 bases, with 14 bases separating them. DNA of the CDR3: TGTGCCAGCAGTTTCACTGCTCGTGGAACCGGGGAGCTGTTTTTT. Its translation: CASSFTARGTGELFF.

The chain carries TRBV30 and TRBJ2-7; D call uncertain. The germline V and J ends were trimmed by 5 bases and 6 bases, with 17 bases remaining between them. The CDR3 loop spans 13 amino acids. Germline V gives CDR1 GTSNPN, CDR2 SVGIG (reference sequence). The CDR3 DNA sequence: TGTGCCTGGGGGCGTCACAAGGGCAGCGAGCAGTACTTC. It translates to CAWGRHKGSEQYF.